This T cell receptor (beta chain) was found in a study of blood T cell repertoires in COVID-19 (dated by TCRdb to 2018 to 2021). In the study overall: Samples covering the acute and convalescent phases of COVID-19 were provided by collaborators in the United States, Italy and Spain. Where available, HLA class I and class II types were taken from metadata supplied by the sample provider and were not determined by assay-based typing. The material from the prospective study consisted of cDNA or gDNA derived from T cells, B-cell-depleted T cells, or PBMCs. Subjects who had been exposed to COVID-19, were actively infected with it, or had recovered from it provided the deeply sampled blood TCRbeta repertoires that made up the dataset. Sample metadata almost always included a de-identified subject ID, COVID-19 status, age in years and sex. The repertoires were made available in a free public database intended to serve as a resource for research on the immune response to SARS-CoV-2. The samples were drawn from two sources: the first 160 participants of the ongoing ImmuneRACE study, and some 1,300 subjects contributed by 6 global collaborators.

TCRbeta CDR3 regions were amplified from genomic DNA by means of the immunoSEQ Assay, a bias-controlled multiplex PCR. In the source study's methods: Nucleated cell counts per sample were estimated from amplification of reference gene primers within the assay. Sequence reads were collapsed and filtered to measure the absolute abundance of every unique TCRbeta CDR3 rearrangement. Productive Simpson clonality was computed per sample as the square root of Simpson's diversity index over productive rearrangements. As stored in TCRdb, this immuneACCESS dataset retains in-frame rearrangements with V and J assigned. A fraction of the clones does not appear; measured against another copy, unresolved V genes explain less than half of the discrepancy, and the remainder lacks a known reason. From that table come the V and J calls and clone size; the DNA was used to work out D and trimming. The sample table contains roughly 460,000 clones; only one count was recorded for about 87% of them. Together, the top ten hold 0.8% to 0.9% of the sample.

Beyond this particular receptor, the publication reports: The amount of clinical and demographic metadata varied by source and participant and was provided uncurated.

This clone came up a few times. The clone's antigen remains unknown. Base quality data are lacking; no much larger clone is found one base away. One collaborating source in Seattle enrolled patients during active infection and followed them longitudinally through the course of disease. Collaborating institutions collected whole blood in K2EDTA tubes following their own protocols. Collaborator samples were shipped for TCRbeta analysis as frozen whole blood, isolated PBMCs, or DNA extracted from either sample type. Including cysteine and phenylalanine, the CDR3 has 14 amino acids. Just CDR3 DNA is preserved here, 42 bases in frame from base 1. The germline V gene supplies CDR1 SGHRS and CDR2 YFSETQ. V lost 7 bases and J lost 5 bases, and the count of bases not matched to a germline gene is 9.

This clonotype was obtained from a man between 18 and 29 years old with COVID-19, enrolled during active disease. Input material: peripheral blood. This sequence uses TRBV5-1 and TRBJ1-5, with 7 central nucleotides matching TRBD1. The nucleotides are TGCGCCAGCCGGGCAACAGGGGACTATCAGCCCCAGCATTTT. This sequence encodes CASRATGDYQPQHF.